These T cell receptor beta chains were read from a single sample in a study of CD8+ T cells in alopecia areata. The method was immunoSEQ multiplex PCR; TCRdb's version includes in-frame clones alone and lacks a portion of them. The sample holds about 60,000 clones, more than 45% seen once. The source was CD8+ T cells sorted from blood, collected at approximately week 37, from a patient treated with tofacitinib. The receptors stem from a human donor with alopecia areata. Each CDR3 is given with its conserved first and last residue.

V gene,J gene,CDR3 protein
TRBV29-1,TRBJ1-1,CSVVTVDNEAFF
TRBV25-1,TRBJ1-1,CASKQGVYTEAFF
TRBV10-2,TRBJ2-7,CASSENRAYEQYF
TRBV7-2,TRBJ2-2,CASSLVGGELFF
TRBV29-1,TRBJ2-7,CSVVPLATYEQYF
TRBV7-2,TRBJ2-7,CASSSPSRYEQYF
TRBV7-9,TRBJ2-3,CASTYLEVGTDTQYF
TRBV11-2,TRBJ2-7,CASSLELGNEQYF
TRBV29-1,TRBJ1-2,CSVVTGMGGYTF
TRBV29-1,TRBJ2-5,CSVEEGTSGQETQYF
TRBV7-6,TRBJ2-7,CASSLAGTGVNEQYF
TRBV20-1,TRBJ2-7,CSAIGSYEQYF
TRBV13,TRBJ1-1,CASSYRTENTEAFF
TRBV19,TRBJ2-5,CASSARQGRQETQYF
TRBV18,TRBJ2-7,CASSLLDGSYEQYF
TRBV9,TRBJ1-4,CASSAAAQGSNEKLFF
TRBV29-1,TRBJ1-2,CSATTGADYGYTF
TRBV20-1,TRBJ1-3,CSARDGNTIYF
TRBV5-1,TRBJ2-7,CASSLVPREDHEQYF